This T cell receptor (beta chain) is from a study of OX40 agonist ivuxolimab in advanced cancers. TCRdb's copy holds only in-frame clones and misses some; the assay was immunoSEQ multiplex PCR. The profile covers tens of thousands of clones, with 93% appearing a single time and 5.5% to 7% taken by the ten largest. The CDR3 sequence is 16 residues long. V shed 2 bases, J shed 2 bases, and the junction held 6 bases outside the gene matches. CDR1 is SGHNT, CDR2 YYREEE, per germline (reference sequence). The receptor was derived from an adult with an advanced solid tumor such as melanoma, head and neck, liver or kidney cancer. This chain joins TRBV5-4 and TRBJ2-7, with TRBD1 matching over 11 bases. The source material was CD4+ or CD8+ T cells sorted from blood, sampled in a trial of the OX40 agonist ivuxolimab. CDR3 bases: TGTGCCAGCAGCTTAGGACCGGGACAGGGGGCCTACGAGCAGTACTTC. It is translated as CASSLGPGQGAYEQYF.